At least ten counts were recorded for the clone carrying this T cell receptor (beta chain). The data were obtained in a study of early T cells in non-severe SARS-CoV-2 infection. TCRdb re-called the 5' RACE reads with MiXCR, one entry per CDR3 protein. The repertoire holds under 85,000 distinct CDR3 sequences, about 10% seen once, with approximately 5% in the top ten. V shed 2 bases and J shed 2 bases, with 18 bases lying between them. Germline assignment: CDR1 MNHEY and CDR2 SMNVEV (reference sequence). This CDR3 region has 17 residues. The sample consisted of whole blood, taken at baseline. The V and J genes are TRBV27 and TRBJ2-5, with a weak D call TRBD1 (7 bases). The TCR sequence derives from an adult who was a healthcare worker with PCR-confirmed SARS-CoV-2 infection or an uninfected control (not recorded which). CDR3: CASSLNSDREVQETQYF. CDR3 coding DNA: TGTGCCAGCAGTTTAAACTCCGACAGGGAGGTACAAGAGACCCAGTACTTC.